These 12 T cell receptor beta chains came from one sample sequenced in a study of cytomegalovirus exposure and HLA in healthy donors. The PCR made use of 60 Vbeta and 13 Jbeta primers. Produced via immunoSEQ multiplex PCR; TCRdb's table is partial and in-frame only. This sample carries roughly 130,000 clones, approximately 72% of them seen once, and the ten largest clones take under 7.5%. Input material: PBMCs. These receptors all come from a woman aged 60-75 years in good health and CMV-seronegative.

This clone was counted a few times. Here the CDR3 reads CASSPDRGRNTEAFF. The CDR3, as DNA: TGTGCCAGCAGCCCGGACAGGGGGCGGAACACTGAAGCTTTCTTT. This chain connects TRBV5-6 to TRBJ1-1; 11 bases map to TRBD1. Germline loops: CDR1 SGHDT, CDR2 YYEEEE. The CDR3 sequence is 15 residues long. Losses at the gene ends were 4 bases for V and 1 base for J; bases not matched to a gene: 3.

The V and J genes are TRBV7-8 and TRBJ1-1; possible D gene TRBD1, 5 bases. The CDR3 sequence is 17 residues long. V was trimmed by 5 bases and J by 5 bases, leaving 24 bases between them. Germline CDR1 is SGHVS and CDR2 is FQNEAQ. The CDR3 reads CASSGIKIGREGTEAFF. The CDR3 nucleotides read TGTGCCAGCAGCGGAATAAAGATAGGCAGGGAGGGGACTGAAGCTTTCTTT.

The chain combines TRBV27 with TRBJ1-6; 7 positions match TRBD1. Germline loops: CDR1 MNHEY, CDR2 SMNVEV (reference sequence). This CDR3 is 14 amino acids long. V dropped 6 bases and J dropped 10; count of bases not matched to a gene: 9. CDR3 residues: CASRETGFVSPLHF. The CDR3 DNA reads TGTGCCAGCAGGGAGACAGGGTTCGTCTCACCCCTCCACTTT.

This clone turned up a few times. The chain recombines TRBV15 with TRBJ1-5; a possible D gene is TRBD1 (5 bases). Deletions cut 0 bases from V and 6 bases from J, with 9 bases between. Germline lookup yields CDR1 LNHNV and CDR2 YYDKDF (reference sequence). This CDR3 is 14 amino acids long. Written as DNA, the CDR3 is TGTGCCACCAGCAGAGACCCCCAGGGTCAGCCCCAGCATTTT. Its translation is CATSRDPQGQPQHF.

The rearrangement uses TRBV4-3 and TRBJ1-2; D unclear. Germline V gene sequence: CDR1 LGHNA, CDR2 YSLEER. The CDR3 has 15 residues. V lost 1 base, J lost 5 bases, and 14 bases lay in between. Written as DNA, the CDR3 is TGCGCCAGCAGCCAAGGGCGACAAGGGAGGTATGGCTACACCTTC. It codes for CASSQGRQGRYGYTF.

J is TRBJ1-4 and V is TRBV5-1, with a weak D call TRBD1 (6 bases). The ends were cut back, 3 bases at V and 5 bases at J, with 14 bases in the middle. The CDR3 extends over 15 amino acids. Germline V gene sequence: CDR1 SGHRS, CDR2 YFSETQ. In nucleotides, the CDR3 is TGCGCCAGCAGCTCGCGGGGGGGGGCGAATGAAAAACTGTTTTTT. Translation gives CASSSRGGANEKLFF.

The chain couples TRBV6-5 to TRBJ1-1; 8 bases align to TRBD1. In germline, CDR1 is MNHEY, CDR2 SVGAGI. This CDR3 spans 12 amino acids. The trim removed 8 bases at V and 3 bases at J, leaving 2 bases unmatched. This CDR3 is CASGQGYTEAFF. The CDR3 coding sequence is TGTGCCAGCGGACAGGGATACACTGAAGCTTTCTTT.

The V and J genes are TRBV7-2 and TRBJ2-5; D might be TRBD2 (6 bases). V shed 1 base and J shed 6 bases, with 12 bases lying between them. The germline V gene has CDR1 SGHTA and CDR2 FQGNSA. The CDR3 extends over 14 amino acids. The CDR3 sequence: CASSLGRGSKTQYF. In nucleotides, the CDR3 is TGTGCCAGCAGCTTAGGACGGGGGTCAAAGACCCAGTACTTC.

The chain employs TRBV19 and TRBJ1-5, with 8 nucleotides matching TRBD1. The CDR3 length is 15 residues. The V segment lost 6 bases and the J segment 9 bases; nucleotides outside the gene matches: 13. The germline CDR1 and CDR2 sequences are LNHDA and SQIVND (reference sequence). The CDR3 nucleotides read TGTGCCAGTAGGACCGGGACAGGCCCGGGGGGGCCCCAGCATTTT. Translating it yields CASRTGTGPGGPQHF.

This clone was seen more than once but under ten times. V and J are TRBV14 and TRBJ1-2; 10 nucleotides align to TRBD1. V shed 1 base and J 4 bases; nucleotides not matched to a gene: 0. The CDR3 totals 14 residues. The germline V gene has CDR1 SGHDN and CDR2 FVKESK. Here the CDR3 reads CASSQGTGGYGYTF. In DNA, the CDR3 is TGTGCCAGCAGCCAAGGGACAGGGGGCTATGGCTACACCTTC.

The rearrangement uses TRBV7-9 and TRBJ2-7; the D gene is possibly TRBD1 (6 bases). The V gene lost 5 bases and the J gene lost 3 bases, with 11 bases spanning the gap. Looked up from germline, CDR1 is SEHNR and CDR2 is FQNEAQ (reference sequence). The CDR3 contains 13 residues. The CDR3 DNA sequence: TGTGCCAGCAGCCGGACAGACAGCTACGAGCAGTACTTC. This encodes CASSRTDSYEQYF.

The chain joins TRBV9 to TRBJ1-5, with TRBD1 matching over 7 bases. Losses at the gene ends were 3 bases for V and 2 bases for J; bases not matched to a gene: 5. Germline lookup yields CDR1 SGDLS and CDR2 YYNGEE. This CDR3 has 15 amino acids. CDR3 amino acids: CASSAGGPRNQPQHF. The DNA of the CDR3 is TGTGCCAGCAGCGCAGGGGGACCCCGCAATCAGCCCCAGCATTTT.